This T cell receptor beta chain appears in the sequencing data of a study of technical replicates of blood from a few donors. TCRdb's table, derived via immunoSEQ multiplex PCR, lists solely in-frame clones and lacks some. Among tens of thousands of clones listed, 95% were seen once. The germline V gene encodes CDR1 MDHEN and CDR2 SYDVKM. This CDR3 is built from 14 residues. The ends were cut back, 4 bases at V and 4 bases at J, with 14 bases in the middle. This clone was counted once. The specimen was T cells isolated from PBMCs. The origin of this receptor is a human donor in good health. The chain couples TRBV28 to TRBJ2-7, with D perhaps TRBD1 (6 bases). The CDR3 sequence is CASSSTGSLYEQYF. The CDR3 bases are TGTGCCAGCAGTTCCACAGGGAGCCTTTACGAGCAGTACTTC.